The T cell receptor (beta chain) under discussion was sequenced for a study of molecular identifiers for immune sequencing clone quantification. There are many counts of this clonotype. CDR3 length equals 12 residues. V lost 11 bases and J lost 2; bases outside the gene matches: 5. Per the germline V gene, CDR1 is MNHEY and CDR2 is SMNVEV (reference sequence). TCRdb independently ran MiXCR on the PCR reads; one entry per CDR3 protein. The sample lists fewer than 100,000 distinct CDR3 sequences, under 25% occurring once. The sequencing input was naive CD8+ T cells from blood, with Jurkat cell RNA spiked in. As for subset: FACS-sorted CD8+CD4-CCR7+CD45RA+ naive T cells. The source of this sequence is a human donor in good health. Some libraries in this study had Jurkat cell RNA spiked in. V and J are TRBV27 and TRBJ2-7; 8 bases agree with TRBD2. CDR3 sequence: CAAGRGTYEQYF. As DNA, the CDR3 is TGTGCCGCCGGGAGGGGAACCTACGAGCAGTACTTC.